This is a list of T cell receptor beta chains from one sample in a study of T cells in Graves' hyperthyroidism and ophthalmopathy. TCRdb analysed the multiplex PCR reads with MiXCR anew, one entry per CDR3 protein. The sample shows around 340,000 distinct CDR3 sequences, 11% to 15% of them seen only once. Sequencing input: blood. All receptors derive from a woman in her twenties or thirties with Graves' hyperthyroidism. Each CDR3 is given with its conserved first and last residue. D genes are given only for firm matches. A clone size is listed for some rows: how often the clone was seen (once, few, many), or a class if it is expanded.

cdr3_nt cdr3_aa d_call clone_size j_call v_call
TGTGCTGTCGACGACGTGCGGGAGTGGGGATCCTACGAGCAGTACTTC CAVDDVREWGSYEQYF TRBD2 few TRBJ2-7 TRBV30
TGCACCGGGGTGCCAGGTGGAAGACTCGAAGCTTTCTTT CTGVPGGRLEAFF NA many TRBJ1-1 TRBV20-1
TGTGCCAGCAGCCGACTGACGGAGATCTATGGCTACACCTTC CASSRLTEIYGYTF NA few TRBJ1-2 TRBV6-1
TGTGCCAGCACCCCTAGCGGGAGTAGGGACACCGGGAAGCTGTTTTTT CASTPSGSRDTGKLFF TRBD2 NA TRBJ2-2 TRBV12-3/TRBV12-4
TGTGCCAGCAGCTGGGGTGGGGACTCGCAGTTCTTC CASSWGGDSQFF NA few TRBJ2-1 TRBV5-6
TGTGCCAGCAGCTTTCCGGACTCCTACGAGCAGTACTTC CASSFPDSYEQYF NA NA TRBJ2-7 TRBV5-5
TGTGCCAGCAGAATCTCCCGAACCGGTTCCTACGAGCAGTACTTC CASRISRTGSYEQYF NA many TRBJ2-7 TRBV27
TGCGCCAGCAGCTTGGGGACTAGCAACGAGCAGTACTTC CASSLGTSNEQYF TRBD2 many TRBJ2-7 TRBV5-1
TGTGCCAGCAGTGAAGATGACGGGAGGGAGACCCAGTACTTC CASSEDDGRETQYF TRBD2 many TRBJ2-5 TRBV2
TGTGCCAGCAGCCCGCAGACAGGGCAACCGAGGGAACTGTTTTTT CASSPQTGQPRELFF TRBD1 few TRBJ2-2 TRBV5-5
TGTGCCAGCAGTTTTACAGGGGTCATAGGGCGGGTTTACGAGCAGTACTTC CASSFTGVIGRVYEQYF TRBD1 many TRBJ2-7 TRBV28
TGTGCCAGCAGTGAAAGAACAGGTGGAATCCAGCCCCAGCATTTT CASSERTGGIQPQHF NA NA TRBJ1-5 TRBV2
TGCAGTGCTAGAGGCGGGGGCTCCTACAATGAGCAGTTCTTC CSARGGGSYNEQFF TRBD2 many TRBJ2-1 TRBV20-1
TGTGCCAGTAGTATTTCGCCGAGACTCCTTCAAGAGACCCAGTACTTC CASSISPRLLQETQYF NA NA TRBJ2-5 TRBV19
TGTGCCAGCAGTGAATTCGGGCAACCGCAGACAGGGTTTCGGCAGTACTTC CASSEFGQPQTGFRQYF TRBD1 NA TRBJ2-7 TRBV25-1
TGCAGTGCTAGAGAGGTCCAGAAAAGTGGCTACGAGCAGTACTTC CSAREVQKSGYEQYF NA once TRBJ2-7 TRBV20-1
TGTGCCAGCAGTTCGGGCAGTCCATTAAATAGCAATCAGCCCCAGCATTTT CASSSGSPLNSNQPQHF NA NA TRBJ1-5 TRBV6-5
TGCAGTGCCAAAAGGGGGGCTCAAGAGACCCAGTACTTC CSAKRGAQETQYF NA NA TRBJ2-5 TRBV20-1
TGTGCCAGCAGCTTGAGCCGTTTTTGGGGACCAGCTTTCTTT CASSLSRFWGPAFF NA many TRBJ1-1 TRBV5-6
TGTGCCAGCAGTTTCCCGGCGCAGGGGGGGGCCACTGAAGCTTTCTTT CASSFPAQGGATEAFF TRBD1 few TRBJ1-1 TRBV28
TGTGCCAGCAGTCCTAGTAACGGAGCGGAGACCCAGTACTTC CASSPSNGAETQYF NA NA TRBJ2-5 TRBV28
TGCAGTGCTAGAGACGTACTAGGGACCAACGTCCTGACTTTC CSARDVLGTNVLTF NA NA TRBJ2-6 TRBV20-1
TGTGCCAGTAGTTCGAATAGTGTCGCCGGGGAGCTGTTTTTT CASSSNSVAGELFF NA many TRBJ2-2 TRBV19
TGTGCCAGCAGCCAAGATATCACAGGCAATTCACCCCTCCACTTT CASSQDITGNSPLHF NA NA TRBJ1-6 TRBV3-1
TGTGCCAGCAACTTTTTCAGGGGAAACTACAATGAGCAGTTCTTC CASNFFRGNYNEQFF NA NA TRBJ2-1 TRBV12-3/TRBV12-4
TGTGCCAGCACCACTAGCGGGAATCCCTACGAGCAGTACTTC CASTTSGNPYEQYF TRBD2 many TRBJ2-7 TRBV2
TGTGCCAGCAGTGGCCGCCACGGACGCGTGGATGAGCAGTTCTTC CASSGRHGRVDEQFF NA many TRBJ2-1 TRBV27
TGTGCTAGTGGTTTGGTACTGGGCGGGGTGTACAATGAGCAGTTCTTC CASGLVLGGVYNEQFF NA NA TRBJ2-1 TRBV12-5
TGTGCCAGCAGTTCTCCTGACCGACAAGAGACCCAGTACTTC CASSSPDRQETQYF NA NA TRBJ2-5 TRBV28
TGTGCCAGTAGTATCCTGTCTAGCGGGGACTTCTACAATGAGCAGTTCTTC CASSILSSGDFYNEQFF TRBD2 few TRBJ2-1 TRBV19
TGTGCCAGCAGCTTACTAGAAGATACGCAGTATTTT CASSLLEDTQYF NA NA TRBJ2-3 TRBV7-9
TGTGCCAGCAACTCATTAGGCGGGGGTGAGGCCTCCTACAATGAGCAGTTCTTC CASNSLGGGEASYNEQFF TRBD2 few TRBJ2-1 TRBV6-2/TRBV6-3
TGCGCCAGCAGCTCCGATACGGGGGCGAGCATATCAAAACTGTTTTTT CASSSDTGASISKLFF NA NA TRBJ1-4 TRBV5-1
TGCGCCAGCAGCTCCCGGCCCACCGGGGAGCTGTTTTTT CASSSRPTGELFF NA NA TRBJ2-2 TRBV4-3
TGCGCCAGCAGCTTGGTGGTAGCGGCGGCCAATGAGCAGTTCTTC CASSLVVAAANEQFF NA few TRBJ2-1 TRBV5-1
TGTGCCAGCAGCCATTCTATTGGAGGGGAGCTGTTTTTT CASSHSIGGELFF NA few TRBJ2-2 TRBV3-1
TGCAGTGCTAGAGCCCCGGGACCGAGCTATGGCTACACCTTC CSARAPGPSYGYTF NA NA TRBJ1-2 TRBV20-1